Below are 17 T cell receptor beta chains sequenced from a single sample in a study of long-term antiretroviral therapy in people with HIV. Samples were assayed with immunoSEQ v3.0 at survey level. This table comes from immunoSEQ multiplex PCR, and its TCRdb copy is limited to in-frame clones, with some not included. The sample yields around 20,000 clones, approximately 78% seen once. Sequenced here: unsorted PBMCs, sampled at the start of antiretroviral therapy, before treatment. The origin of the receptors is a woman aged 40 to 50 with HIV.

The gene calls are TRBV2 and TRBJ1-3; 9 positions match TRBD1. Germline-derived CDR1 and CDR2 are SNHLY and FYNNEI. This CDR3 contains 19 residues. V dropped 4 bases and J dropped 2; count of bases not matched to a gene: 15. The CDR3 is CASSVPGWGQGRPGNTIYF. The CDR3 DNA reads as TGTGCCAGCAGTGTTCCGGGGTGGGGACAGGGTCGTCCTGGAAACACCATATATTTT. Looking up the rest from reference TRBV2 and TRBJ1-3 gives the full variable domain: EPEVTQTPSHQVTQMGQEVILRCVPISNHLYFYWYRQILGQKVEFLVSFYNNEISEKSEIFDDQFSVERPDGSNFTLKIRSTKLEDSAMYFCASSVPGWGQGRPGNTIYFGEGSWLTVV.

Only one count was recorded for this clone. In nucleotides, the CDR3 is TGTGCCAGCAGCCTTCTGGGGGGCCCAGATACGCAGTATTTT. This sequence encodes CASSLLGGPDTQYF. J is TRBJ2-3 and V is TRBV5-4; D could derive from TRBD1 or TRBD2 (6 bases each). This CDR3 is built from 14 residues. V shed 4 bases and J shed 4 bases, with 13 bases lying between them. Germline loops: CDR1 SGHNT, CDR2 YYREEE (reference sequence).

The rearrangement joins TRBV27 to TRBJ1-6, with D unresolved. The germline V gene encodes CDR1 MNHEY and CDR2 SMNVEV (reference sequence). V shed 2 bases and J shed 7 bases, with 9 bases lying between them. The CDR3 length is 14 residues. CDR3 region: CASSLTEKNSPLHF. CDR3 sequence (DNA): TGTGCCAGCAGTTTAACAGAAAAAAATTCACCCCTCCACTTT.

In nucleotides, the CDR3 is TGTGCCAGTCGTGTCTCAGGGGGGGGTAGCAATCAGCCCCAGCATTTT. It translates to CASRVSGGGSNQPQHF. The chain couples TRBV28 to TRBJ1-5; 7 nucleotides agree with TRBD1. The CDR3 is made up of 16 amino acids. CDR1 and CDR2 from the germline V gene are MDHEN and SYDVKM. V shed 9 bases, J shed 0 bases, and the junction held 11 bases outside the gene matches.

CDR3 sequence reads: CASTTGGTGANVLTF. CDR3 bases: TGTGCCAGCACCACGGGGGGGACTGGGGCCAACGTCCTGACTTTC. The chain couples TRBV7-9 to TRBJ2-6; 8 nucleotides line up with TRBD2. After removal of 7 bases from V and 2 bases from J, the junction contained 4 bases not matched to a gene. Germline values: CDR1 SEHNR, CDR2 FQNEAQ (reference sequence). CDR3 length: 15 residues.

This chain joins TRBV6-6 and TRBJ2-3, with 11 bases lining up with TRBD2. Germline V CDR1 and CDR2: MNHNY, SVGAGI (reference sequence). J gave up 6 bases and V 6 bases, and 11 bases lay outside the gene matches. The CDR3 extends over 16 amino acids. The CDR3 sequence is CASRHTGLAVQDTQYF. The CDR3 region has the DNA TGTGCCAGCAGGCATACGGGACTAGCGGTCCAGGATACGCAGTATTTT.

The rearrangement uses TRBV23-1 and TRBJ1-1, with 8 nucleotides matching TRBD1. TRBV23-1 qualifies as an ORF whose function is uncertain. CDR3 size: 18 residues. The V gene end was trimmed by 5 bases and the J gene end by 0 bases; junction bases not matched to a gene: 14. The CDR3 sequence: CASSAFGQGSSMNTEAFF. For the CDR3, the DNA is TGCGCCAGCAGTGCTTTCGGACAGGGATCAAGCATGAACACTGAAGCTTTCTTT.

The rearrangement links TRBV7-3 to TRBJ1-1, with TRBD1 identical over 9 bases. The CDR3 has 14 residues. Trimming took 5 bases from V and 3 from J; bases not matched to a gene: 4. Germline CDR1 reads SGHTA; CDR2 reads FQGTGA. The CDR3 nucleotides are TGTGCCAGCAGCCCCCGGACAGGGGACACTGAAGCTTTCTTT. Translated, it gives CASSPRTGDTEAFF.

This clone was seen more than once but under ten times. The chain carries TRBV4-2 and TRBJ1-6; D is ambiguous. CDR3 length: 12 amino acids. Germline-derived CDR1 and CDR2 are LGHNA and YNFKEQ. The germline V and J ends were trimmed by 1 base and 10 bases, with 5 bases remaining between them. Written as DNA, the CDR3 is TGTGCCAGCAGCCAAGTCCCCTCACCCCTCCACTTT. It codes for CASSQVPSPLHF.

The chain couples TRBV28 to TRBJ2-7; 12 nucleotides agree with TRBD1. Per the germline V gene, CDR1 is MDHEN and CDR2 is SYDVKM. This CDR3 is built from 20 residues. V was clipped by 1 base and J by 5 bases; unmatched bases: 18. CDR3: CASSLFRDRGPNPLRDEQYF. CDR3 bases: TGTGCCAGCAGTTTATTTAGGGACAGGGGGCCGAACCCTCTAAGGGACGAGCAGTACTTC.

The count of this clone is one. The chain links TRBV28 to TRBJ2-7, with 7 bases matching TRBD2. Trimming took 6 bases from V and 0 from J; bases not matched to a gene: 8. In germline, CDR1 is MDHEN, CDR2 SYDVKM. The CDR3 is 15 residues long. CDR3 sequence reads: CASSHTSAGSYEQYF. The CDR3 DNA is TGTGCCAGCAGCCACACTAGCGCCGGCTCCTACGAGCAGTACTTC.

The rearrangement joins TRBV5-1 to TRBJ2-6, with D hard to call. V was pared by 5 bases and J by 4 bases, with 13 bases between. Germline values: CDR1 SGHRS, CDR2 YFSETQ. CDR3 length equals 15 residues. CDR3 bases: TGCGCCAGCAGTTTTCAGGCCTCCGGGGCCAACGTCCTGACTTTC. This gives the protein CASSFQASGANVLTF.

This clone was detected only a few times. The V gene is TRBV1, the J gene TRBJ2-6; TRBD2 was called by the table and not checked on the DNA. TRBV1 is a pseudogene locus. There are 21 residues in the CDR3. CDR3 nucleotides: TGCACCAGCAGCCAAGAGGGGAAGACTAGCGGGGGACACTCTGGGGCCAACGTCCTGACTTTC. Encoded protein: CTSSQEGKTSGGHSGANVLTF.

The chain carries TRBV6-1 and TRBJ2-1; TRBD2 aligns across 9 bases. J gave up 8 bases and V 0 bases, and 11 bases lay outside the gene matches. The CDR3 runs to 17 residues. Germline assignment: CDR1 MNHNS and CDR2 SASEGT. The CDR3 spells CASSEAQSGLAVYEQFF. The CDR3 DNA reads TGTGCCAGCAGTGAAGCGCAGTCGGGACTAGCTGTCTATGAGCAGTTCTTC.

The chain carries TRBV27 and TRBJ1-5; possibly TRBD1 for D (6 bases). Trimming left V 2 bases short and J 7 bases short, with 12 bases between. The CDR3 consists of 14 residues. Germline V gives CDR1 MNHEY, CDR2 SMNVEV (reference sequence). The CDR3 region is CASSLARGGQPQHF. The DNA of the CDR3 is TGTGCCAGCAGTTTAGCCAGGGGTGGGCAGCCCCAGCATTTT.

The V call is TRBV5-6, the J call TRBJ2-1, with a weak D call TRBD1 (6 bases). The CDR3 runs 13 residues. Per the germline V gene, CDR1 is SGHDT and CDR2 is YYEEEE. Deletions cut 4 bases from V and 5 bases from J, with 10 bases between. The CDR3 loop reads CASSLDSNNEQFF. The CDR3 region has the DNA TGTGCCAGCAGCCTGGACAGTAACAATGAGCAGTTCTTC.

CDR3 DNA: TGTGCCAGCAGCCAAGTGGGCGGGGGGAAGCGCCAGTTCTTC. Protein sequence: CASSQVGGGKRQFF. J is TRBJ2-1 and V is TRBV4-2; 8 positions match TRBD2. Trimming took 1 base from V and 13 from J; bases not matched to a gene: 9. Germline V lookup: CDR1 LGHNA, CDR2 YNFKEQ. The CDR3 loop spans 14 amino acids.